The clone carrying this T cell receptor (beta chain) was picked up many times. Antigen specificity is unknown. The data derive from a study of T cells in Graves' hyperthyroidism and ophthalmopathy. Study conclusions and caveats: The majority of expanded thyroid clonotypes above 0.001 also appeared in blood.

The source material, RNA transcripts, was used to amplify TCR beta CDR3 regions. TCR CDR3 underwent first-round RT-PCR with the HTBI primer set. TCRdb re-called the multiplex PCR reads with MiXCR, one entry per CDR3 protein. The sample consists of approximately 400,000 distinct CDR3 sequences, roughly 13% of them appearing once. The CDR3 extends over 12 amino acids. The V gene lost 1 base and the J gene lost 2 bases, with 3 bases spanning the gap. Germline-derived CDR1 and CDR2 are SEHNR and FQNEAQ (reference sequence). The blood sample predates any ophthalmopathy symptoms, coming from first hyperthyroidism diagnosis.

Material: blood. This receptor was taken from a man under 40 with Graves' hyperthyroidism that later progressed to Graves' ophthalmopathy. This chain uses TRBV7-9 with TRBJ2-7; the D is unclear. Here the CDR3 DNA reads TGTGCCAGCAGCTTAGAGACCTACGAGCAGTACTTC. Its translation is CASSLETYEQYF.